These 20 T cell receptor beta chains came from one sample sequenced in a study of blood T cell repertoires in COVID-19. Clones were read by immunoSEQ multiplex PCR, and TCRdb kept only the in-frame ones, dropping some. The sample includes approximately 150,000 clones, roughly 89% of them seen just once. Sequencing was performed on peripheral blood. Receptors originate from a human donor in a cohort sampled during active COVID-19.

The chain employs TRBV3-1 (or the pseudogene TRBV3-2) and TRBJ1-6, with no clear D. The V gene lost 1 base and the J gene lost 14 bases, with 12 bases spanning the gap. The CDR3 contains 13 residues. Germline loops: CDR1 LGHDT, CDR2 YNNKEL (reference sequence). The CDR3 loop reads CASSQALSISLHF. Here the CDR3 DNA reads TGTGCCAGCAGCCAAGCCCTATCCATTTCCCTCCACTTT.

The rearrangement links TRBV9 to TRBJ2-7, with D perhaps matching TRBD2 (5 bases). Trimming left V 2 bases short and J 4 bases short, with 13 bases between. The germline V gene encodes CDR1 SGDLS and CDR2 YYNGEE. The CDR3 is made up of 14 amino acids. CDR3 residues: CASSVSGNDYEQYF. CDR3 sequence (DNA): TGTGCCAGCAGCGTTTCCGGGAACGATTACGAGCAGTACTTC.

The genes are TRBV5-1 and TRBJ1-4, with D possibly being TRBD1 (5 bases). CDR3 size: 16 residues. CDR1 is SGHRS and CDR2 is YFSETQ in the germline V gene. Trimming removed 0 bases at V and 2 bases at J, with 11 bases between. The CDR3 region is CASSLAGGRTNEKLFF. CDR3 in DNA: TGCGCCAGCAGCTTGGCGGGGGGAAGGACTAATGAAAAACTGTTTTTT. Drawing the rest from reference TRBV5-1 and TRBJ1-4, the complete variable domain is KAGVTQTPRYLIKTRGQQVTLSCSPISGHRSVSWYQQTPGQGLQFLFEYFSETQRNKGNFPGRFSGRQFSNSRSEMNVSTLELGDSALYLCASSLAGGRTNEKLFFGSGTQLSVL.

This rearrangement joins TRBV3-1 (or the pseudogene TRBV3-2) to TRBJ2-1; D possibly corresponds to TRBD2 (5 bases). V lost 1 base and J 4 bases, leaving 11 bases between the germline ends. CDR1 and CDR2 from the germline V gene are LGHDT and YNNKEL (reference sequence). This CDR3 is built from 15 residues. The CDR3 spells CASSQARGDYNEQFF. Here the CDR3 DNA reads TGTGCCAGCAGCCAAGCCCGGGGAGATTACAATGAGCAGTTCTTC.

The chain combines TRBV9 with TRBJ2-3; 8 bases map to TRBD2. The CDR3 length is 18 residues. The germline CDR1 and CDR2 sequences are SGDLS and YYNGEE. Trimming cost V 0 bases and J 4 bases; bases outside gene matches: 13. CDR3 protein: CASSVEGGWRGAPDTQYF. In DNA, the CDR3 is TGTGCCAGCAGCGTAGAGGGCGGTTGGCGGGGGGCCCCAGATACGCAGTATTTT.

This sequence joins TRBV4-1 and TRBJ1-1, with a weak D call TRBD1 (5 bases). The CDR3 covers 14 residues. Germline V gene sequence: CDR1 MGHRA, CDR2 YSYEKL. Trimming stripped 1 base from V and 4 bases from J, with 10 bases between. Written as DNA, the CDR3 is TGCGCCAGCAGCCAAGTGGAGGGGCGCACTGAAGCTTTCTTT. The encoded protein is CASSQVEGRTEAFF.

The chain recombines TRBV7-9 with TRBJ2-1; TRBD2 agrees at 14 bases. CDR1 is SEHNR, CDR2 FQNEAQ, per germline (reference sequence). This CDR3 region has 18 residues. V trimming: 3 bases; J trimming: 4 bases; junction bases outside the gene matches: 8. CDR3 bases: TGTGCCAGCAGCTTCCCCGGACTAGCGGGGGGACCTTACAATGAGCAGTTCTTC. It encodes CASSFPGLAGGPYNEQFF.

The chain carries TRBV6-2 or TRBV6-3 and TRBJ2-1; TRBD2 matches 9 bases. Trimming took 4 bases from V and 6 from J; bases not matched to a gene: 10. Germline CDR1 and CDR2: MNHEY and SVGEGT. CDR3 size: 16 residues. The CDR3 loop reads CASSSLGPSGVNEQFF. CDR3 sequence (DNA): TGTGCCAGCAGTTCCTTGGGGCCTAGCGGGGTCAATGAGCAGTTCTTC.

V usage is TRBV6-5 and J usage is TRBJ1-2, with a tentative D call TRBD1 (6 bases). The CDR3 length is 13 residues. Trimming shortened V by 6 bases and J by 6 bases, and 14 bases separated the two germline ends. Per the germline V gene, CDR1 is MNHEY and CDR2 is SVGAGI. The CDR3 DNA is TGTGCCAGCAGCCTAGACAGGATTAATGGCTACACCTTC. As protein: CASSLDRINGYTF.

With respect to this clone: Mismatch with germline at one junction end may stem from a read error. This sample includes further DNA sequences coding for the same CDR3. J is TRBJ1-3 and V is TRBV7-8; no clear D. Per the germline V gene, CDR1 is SGHVS and CDR2 is FQNEAQ. The CDR3 loop spans 12 amino acids. CDR3 in amino acids: CASSLSADTIYF. The CDR3, as DNA: TGTGCTAGCAGCTTAAGTGCGGACACCATATATTTT. Full variable domain (rest looked up from reference TRBV7-8 and TRBJ1-3): GAGVSQSPRYKVAKRGQDVALRCDPISGHVSLFWYQQALGQGPEFLTYFQNEAQLDKSGLPSDRFFAERPEGSVSTLKIQRTQQEDSAVYLCASSLSADTIYFGEGSWLTVV.

The CDR3 loop is CASSFDRGLTDTQYF. CDR3 sequence (DNA): TGTGCCAGCAGCTTCGACAGGGGGCTGACAGATACGCAGTATTTT. This chain connects TRBV7-2 to TRBJ2-3; 10 nucleotides line up with TRBD1. The CDR3 has 15 residues. Germline CDR1 is SGHTA and CDR2 is FQGNSA. The V segment lost 3 bases and the J segment 3 bases; nucleotides outside the gene matches: 3.

The rearrangement uses TRBV7-2 and TRBJ2-3, with D possibly TRBD1 on 5 matching bases. This CDR3 contains 13 residues. CDR1 is SGHTA, CDR2 FQGNSA, per germline. Trimming took off 5 bases at V and 5 bases at J, with 11 bases between the two ends. CDR3 sequence reads: CASSPRQIDTQYF. CDR3 bases: TGTGCCAGCAGCCCGCGACAGATAGATACGCAGTATTTT. Supplemented by reference TRBV7-2 and TRBJ2-3, the full variable domain reads GAGVSQSPSNKVTEKGKDVELRCDPISGHTALYWYRQSLGQGLEFLIYFQGNSAPDKSGLPSDRFSAERTGGSVSTLTIQRTQQEDSAVYLCASSPRQIDTQYFGPGTRLTVL.

The chain recombines TRBV7-2 with TRBJ1-1; 8 bases match TRBD1. CDR3 length: 17 residues. V dropped 3 bases and J dropped 4; count of bases not matched to a gene: 13. Germline loops: CDR1 SGHTA, CDR2 FQGNSA. The CDR3 DNA follows: TGTGCCAGCAGCTTTCTTCAGGGGGCGCGAAGGACCACTGAAGCTTTCTTT. Translation gives CASSFLQGARRTTEAFF.

The chain uses TRBV5-1 and TRBJ2-7, with 7 bases lining up with TRBD1. This CDR3 has 16 residues. Germline CDR1 SGHRS, CDR2 YFSETQ. The junction had 9 bases not matched to a gene; V was cut back by 3 bases and J by 0 bases. CDR3 region: CASSSLPGGISYEQYF. Here the CDR3 DNA reads TGCGCCAGCAGCTCCCTTCCAGGGGGTATCTCCTACGAGCAGTACTTC.

The chain carries TRBV6-1 and TRBJ1-1; possibly TRBD1 for D (5 bases). The CDR3 runs 14 residues. The V gene lost 3 bases and the J gene lost 1 base, with 9 bases spanning the gap. Germline V gene lookup returns CDR1 MNHNS and CDR2 SASEGT. CDR3 sequence: CASSETARNTEAFF. CDR3 DNA: TGTGCCAGCAGTGAGACAGCTCGGAACACTGAAGCTTTCTTT.

This clone has only one observation. This chain joins TRBV19 and TRBJ2-5; D gene ambiguous. This CDR3 has 13 residues. The V gene lost 6 bases and the J gene lost 5 bases, with 13 bases spanning the gap. The germline V gene encodes CDR1 LNHDA and CDR2 SQIVND (reference sequence). The CDR3 nucleotides read TGTGCCAGTAGCACGACTCCCGCGGAGACCCAGTACTTC. Protein: CASSTTPAETQYF.

This rearrangement joins TRBV7-2 to TRBJ2-3, with D perhaps matching TRBD2 (6 bases). The CDR3 covers 13 residues. Germline V lookup: CDR1 SGHTA, CDR2 FQGNSA. With 6 bases removed from V and 2 bases from J, the gap between germline ends came to 9 bases. The CDR3, as DNA: TGTGCCAGCAGGCGGGGAATCACAGATACGCAGTATTTT. Encoded protein: CASRRGITDTQYF. The full variable domain, in which reference TRBV7-2 and TRBJ2-3 provide the parts outside the CDR3, is GAGVSQSPSNKVTEKGKDVELRCDPISGHTALYWYRQSLGQGLEFLIYFQGNSAPDKSGLPSDRFSAERTGGSVSTLTIQRTQQEDSAVYLCASRRGITDTQYFGPGTRLTVL.

The chain joins TRBV4-1 to TRBJ2-2, with 8 bases identical to TRBD2. The trim removed 2 bases at V and 7 bases at J, leaving 3 bases unmatched. Germline loops: CDR1 MGHRA, CDR2 YSYEKL. CDR3 length: 14 residues. The CDR3 is CASSQRGGIGELFF. CDR3 in DNA: TGCGCCAGCAGCCAACGGGGGGGAATCGGGGAGCTGTTTTTT.

The V call is TRBV3-1 (or the pseudogene TRBV3-2), the J call TRBJ2-5; TRBD1 agrees at 7 bases. V shed 1 base and J 0 bases; nucleotides not matched to a gene: 2. The CDR3 loop spans 15 amino acids. CDR1 LGHDT and CDR2 YNNKEL come from the germline V gene (reference sequence). Here the CDR3 DNA reads TGTGCCAGCAGCCAAGGCGACAGGGACCAAGAGACCCAGTACTTC. The encoded protein is CASSQGDRDQETQYF.

This chain joins TRBV9 and TRBJ2-3; D possibly corresponds to TRBD1 (6 bases). V was shortened by 4 bases and J by 6 bases, with 15 bases between the two germline ends. Germline assignment: CDR1 SGDLS and CDR2 YYNGEE. CDR3 size: 14 residues. The CDR3 sequence: CASSPHPGVDTQYF. Here the CDR3 DNA reads TGTGCCAGCAGCCCCCACCCAGGGGTTGATACGCAGTATTTT.